The present T cell receptor beta chain was sequenced within a study of cytomegalovirus exposure and HLA in healthy donors (dated by TCRdb to the late 2010s). For context, the study as a whole: An earlier analysis of under 600 of the donors reported approximately 270 Gb of sequence data and approximately 110 million unique TCR beta sequences from roughly 180 million T cells. An early release that covered 500 to 800 HLA-typed donors contained approximately 300 gigabases of sequencing data and about 93 million unique TCR sequences. Of the roughly 400 genotyped donors, 81% fell in the genetic ancestry cluster associated with self-reported Caucasian donors. The study aimed to test whether cataloging public T cell receptors could reveal signatures of past pathogen exposure. The study profiled the T cell repertoires of 666 subjects by immunosequencing and related them to cytomegalovirus serostatus. A separate validation cohort of 100 to 150 different subjects was used in addition to the roughly 700-subject first cohort. High-throughput TCR immunosequencing, statistical association of individual TCRs with disease status, and machine learning were combined to predict cytomegalovirus infection status. A later analysis re-analyzed previously published TCR beta repertoires from 666 donors and added high-resolution HLA genotyping to study TCR occurrence patterns. In the later analysis, no new phenotypic data were used to find candidate immune exposures; instead, reliance was placed on TCR beta sequences and their occurrence across donors. An earlier analysis of approximately 640 of the donors applied high-throughput TCR beta sequencing to assess whether each TCR beta V gene segment acted as functional or pseudogenic. Donor age, sex, ethnicity and CMV serostatus were compiled alongside the repertoire data. In a later genetic analysis, genome-wide SNP genotypes for about 65% of the roughly 670 donors were used, and that subset was treated as a discovery cohort. Every discovery cohort repertoire had been produced on one sequencing platform. Both class I and class II loci were covered by HLA typing, at four-digit resolution. The number of donors typed differed by locus, with about 629-640 for A, B, C, DRB1 and DQB1, more than 500 for DQA1, over 600 for DPA1, and around 460 for DPB1. Roughly 5 DR-DQ haplotypes were handled as single units for association and clustering because linkage in the cohort was strong. Among a few hundred genotyped donors of the cohort, an average of roughly 240,000 unique TCR beta nucleotide sequences were sequenced per donor, 15% to 20% of them non-productive. Here is what the overall study found, with its caveats: It was suggested by the authors that the approach could potentially be generalized to other disease states and immunological phenotypes. Several of the top co-occurrence clusters appeared to be linked to parvovirus B19, influenza, CMV and Epstein-Barr virus, according to a later analysis. Seventeen rarely observed V segments, including chromosome 9 orphons, were excluded from the earlier analysis of several hundred of the donors because counts were too low. A later genetic analysis associated a missense DCLRE1C variant with V-gene and J-gene trimming of TCR beta chains, and an independent cohort replicated the association. The study gave a list of about 170 TCR beta chains associated with cytomegalovirus. In an earlier analysis of some 640 of the donors, most TCR beta V segments were observed in productive rearrangements about 90% or about 30% of the time, broadly matching IMGT annotations. In a later analysis, most CMV-associated TCR beta chains were found to appear HLA-restricted, with HLA associations seemingly driven largely by CMV exposure. A group of highly shared sequence variants was considered likely to be a technical artifact of the sequencing pipeline. A later genetic analysis reported fewer N-insertions in productive TCRs among donors in an Asian-associated ancestry cluster than the roughly 650-donor mean. Three of the identified cytomegalovirus-associated TCR beta chains were confirmed in vitro to be specific for cytomegalovirus antigens. A later analysis associated about 16,000 TCR beta sequences with specific HLA alleles at a false discovery rate of 0.05. Immune exposure information for the cohort was limited to CMV serostatus. Because some donors lacked HLA typing at each locus, the association tests relied only on the typed subset. This cohort had only TCR beta chains sequenced, and the lack of alpha or paired-chain data limited which features could be detected. Compared with equally common non-associated chains, HLA-associated TCR beta chains in a later analysis were more clonally expanded and had lower generation probabilities. Cytomegalovirus status was reported to be diagnosed by the classifier with high specificity and sensitivity in both the original and validation cohorts. A further reported finding was that TCR beta sequences accurately predicted the HLA-A and HLA-B alleles for most subjects in the first cohort. Sequencing depth was assumed to be roughly uniform across donors in the presence/absence analyses, though that assumption may not hold. Strong co-occurrence of HLA alleles, especially DR and DQ, made assigning TCR associations to individual alleles difficult. Most TCR sequences were observed very rarely across donors, whereas some public TCRs were present in many individuals. In a later analysis, TCR association rates were found to vary across HLA loci, with the most associated TCRs seen for DRB1 alleles and the fewest for HLA-C alleles. Linkage disequilibrium might explain the correlated functional status among segregating V segments, but an unknown experimental factor could not be excluded. Some IMGT-functional V segments, including TRBV6-2 and TRBV6-3, could not be distinguished by the 87-base-pair reads and were therefore excluded.

Library preparation was by the immunoSEQ multiplex PCR assay. A mixture of 60 forward primers for TCR Vbeta segments and 13 reverse primers for TCR Jbeta segments was used in the multiplex PCR. A multiplex PCR assay on genomic DNA amplified the CDR3 region of rearranged TCR beta genes. The Illumina HiSeq System was used to sequence the amplified TCR beta libraries as 87-base-pair reads. From the authors' description of their analysis: Across the roughly 600 repertoires, a later analysis counted roughly 77 million unique TCR beta chains, around 11 million of which were shared by at least two donors. Raw reads were error-corrected and collapsed into unique sequences with a nearest-neighbor algorithm that merged closely related sequences to remove PCR and sequencing errors. CDR3 sequences were aligned to IMGT reference sequences to assign V, D and J gene segments. For a sequence to be retained, a match of at least six nucleotides was required to both a V gene segment and a J gene segment. A rearrangement was called productive if the CDR3 had no stop codons and remained in frame with V and J, and every other rearrangement was called non-productive. CDR3 was defined according to IMGT convention as the region running from the second conserved V-encoded cysteine to the conserved J-encoded phenylalanine. In an earlier analysis of roughly 580 of the donors, sequences lacking an unambiguous match to a single V gene segment were excluded. In an earlier analysis of 587 of the donors, a V segment was called functional when productive rearrangements were above 56.7%, and segregating when the standard deviation between donors exceeded 5%. A statistical classification framework was built to diagnose cytomegalovirus status from the catalog of TCR beta chain sequences. A later analysis assigned V and J genes by comparing TCR nucleotide sequences with IMGT/GENE-DB human TR gene sequences. In a later analysis, CDR3 sequences and most-parsimonious VDJ recombination scenarios were assigned using the TCRdist pipeline. A later analysis defined each TCR beta chain by its CDR3 amino acid sequence plus V-gene family, and excluded reads lacking a unique V-gene family. As a way to deal with suspected cross-contamination and a sequencing artifact, a later analysis dropped roughly 620 nucleotide sequences that were highly shared and had low generation probability. A later analysis calculated a clonal expansion index for each public chain from normalized within-repertoire ranks of inferred template counts. Generation probabilities in a later analysis came from a VDJ recombination model fitted to out-of-frame rearrangements, and those results were checked against IGoR. In a later analysis, TCR-TCR, TCR-HLA and TCR-CMV co-occurrence was scored with hypergeometric tests, and a repertoire-size bias correction was applied to TCR pairs. False discovery rates were estimated in a later analysis by permuting HLA or CMV assignments 20 times. A later analysis grouped co-occurring TCRs with DBSCAN, adding TCRdist sequence similarity when clustering within HLA-allele-positive subsets. For co-occurrence clustering, repertoires with fewer than 30,000 or more than 120,000 public chains were excluded, along with four or five repertoires with anomalous nucleotide sharing. TCRdb limited this immuneACCESS table to in-frame rearrangements with V and J called. A share of clones is missing; checked studies link under half to unresolved V genes, and the rest is unexplained. That table gives V, J and clone size, and the DNA gave D and trimming. This sample has 120,000 or so clones in its table, and 80% of those were observed once. The top ten clones comprise 1% of the sample.

The CDR3 numbers 14 residues from cysteine through phenylalanine. Only the CDR3 portion is preserved as DNA: 42 bases, with reading frame beginning at the first base. Trimming accounts for 6 bases at V and 4 bases at J, while the number of junction bases matched to no gene is 8. The germline V gene yields SNHLY for CDR1 and FYNNEI for CDR2. The cohort was made up of approximately 700 healthy bone marrow donors. At the time of sampling, every cohort member was nominally healthy, though immune exposures that went unrecorded were likely present. The donor tested CMV seronegative and was one of the 352 seronegative cohort members. A peripheral blood sample was provided by each donor, and peripheral blood mononuclear cells were used for TCR beta sequencing. The Qiagen DNeasy Blood Extraction Kit was used to extract genomic DNA from the blood cell samples. With respect to this clone: Its binding antigen is unknown. No much larger clone is present one base from it, and per-base qualities are unavailable.

The rearrangement joined TRBV2 to TRBJ2-7, and TRBD1 aligns with 8 junction nucleotides. The sequence was collected from a middle-aged man in good health and CMV-seronegative. Sequenced sample: PBMCs. The CDR3: CASRLDRATYEQYF. The sequence in DNA is TGTGCCAGCAGACTGGACAGGGCCACATACGAGCAGTACTTC.